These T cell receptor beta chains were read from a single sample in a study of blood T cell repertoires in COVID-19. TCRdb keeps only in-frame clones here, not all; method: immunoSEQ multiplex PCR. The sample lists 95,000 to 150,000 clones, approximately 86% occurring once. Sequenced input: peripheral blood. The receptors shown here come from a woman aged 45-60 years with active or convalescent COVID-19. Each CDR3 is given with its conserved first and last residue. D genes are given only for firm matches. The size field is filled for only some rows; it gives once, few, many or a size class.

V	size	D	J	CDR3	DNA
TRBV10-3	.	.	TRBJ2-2	CAISESPPGLGELFF	TGTGCCATCAGTGAGTCTCCTCCCGGGTTAGGGGAGCTGTTTTTT
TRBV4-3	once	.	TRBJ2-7	CASSQDFGGTAYEQYF	TGCGCCAGCAGCCAAGATTTCGGCGGGACTGCCTACGAGCAGTACTTC
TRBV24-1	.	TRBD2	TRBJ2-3	CASSVSGRPDTQYF	TGTGCCTCCTCCGTGAGCGGGAGACCAGATACGCAGTATTTT
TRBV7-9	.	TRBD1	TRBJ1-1	CASSVGQGTEAFF	TGTGCCAGCAGCGTGGGACAGGGAACTGAAGCTTTCTTT
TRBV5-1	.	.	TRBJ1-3	CASSLSSGISGNTIYF	TGCGCCAGCAGCTTGTCCTCGGGGATCTCTGGAAACACCATATATTTT
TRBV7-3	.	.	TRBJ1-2	CASSPNYGKGTAGYTF	TGTGCCAGCAGCCCAAATTACGGGAAGGGAACCGCTGGCTACACCTTC
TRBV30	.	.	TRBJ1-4	CAWSVSALGGLKLFF	TGTGCCTGGAGTGTATCGGCTCTCGGGGGGTTGAAACTGTTTTTT
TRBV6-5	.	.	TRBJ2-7	CASSPSYESYEQYF	TGTGCCAGCAGTCCGTCGTATGAGTCCTACGAGCAGTACTTC
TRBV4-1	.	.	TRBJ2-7	CASSQAYLGDYEQYF	TGCGCCAGCAGCCAAGCCTATCTAGGGGACTACGAGCAGTACTTC
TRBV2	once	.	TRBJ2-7	CASSEDTSTSYEQYF	TGTGCCAGCAGTGAGGATACTAGTACCTCCTACGAGCAGTACTTC
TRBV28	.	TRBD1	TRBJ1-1	CASSPSGQGATEAFF	TGTGCCAGCAGCCCATCAGGGCAGGGGGCAACTGAAGCTTTCTTT
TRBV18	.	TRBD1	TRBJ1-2	CASSPSAVTGADYGYTF	TGTGCCAGCTCACCATCGGCCGTGACAGGGGCGGACTATGGCTACACCTTC
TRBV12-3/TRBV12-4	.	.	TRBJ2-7	CASSFPSSYEQYF	TGTGCCAGCAGTTTCCCGTCCAGTTACGAGCAGTACTTC
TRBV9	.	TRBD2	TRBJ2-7	CASSPSGMAPYEQYF	TGTGCCAGCAGCCCAAGCGGGATGGCCCCCTACGAGCAGTACTTC
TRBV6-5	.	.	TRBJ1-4	CASMGAGEKLFF	TGTGCCAGCATGGGGGCAGGTGAAAAACTGTTTTTT
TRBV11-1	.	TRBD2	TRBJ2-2	CASSFGLAGYTGELFF	TGTGCCAGCAGCTTCGGACTAGCGGGGTACACCGGGGAGCTGTTTTTT
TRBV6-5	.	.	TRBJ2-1	CASSYTHRDEQFF	TGTGCCAGCAGTTACACCCACAGGGATGAGCAGTTCTTC
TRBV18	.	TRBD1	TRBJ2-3	CASTDRDTDTQYF	TGTGCCAGCACGGACAGGGACACAGATACGCAGTATTTT
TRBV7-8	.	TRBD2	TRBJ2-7	CASSSGTSGFYEQYF	TGTGCCAGTTCAAGCGGGACTAGCGGTTTCTACGAGCAGTACTTC
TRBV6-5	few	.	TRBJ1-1	CASRDGQYTEAFF	TGTGCCAGCAGGGACGGACAGTACACTGAAGCTTTCTTT
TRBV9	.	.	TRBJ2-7	CASSVGKGAYEQYF	TGTGCCAGCAGCGTAGGAAAGGGGGCCTACGAGCAGTACTTC
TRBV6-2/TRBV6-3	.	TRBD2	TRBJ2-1	CASSYLGTSGKPDEQFF	TGTGCCAGCAGTTACCTCGGGACTAGCGGGAAGCCCGATGAGCAGTTCTTC
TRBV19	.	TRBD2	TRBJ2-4	CASSRSSGRARNIQYF	TGTGCCAGTAGTCGGTCTAGCGGGAGGGCCAGAAACATTCAGTACTTC
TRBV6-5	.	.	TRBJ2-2	CASSSPGVRAGELFF	TGTGCCAGCAGTTCACCGGGAGTGCGGGCCGGGGAGCTGTTTTTT
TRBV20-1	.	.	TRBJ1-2	CSVMGGYGYTF	TGCAGTGTCATGGGGGGCTATGGCTACACCTTC
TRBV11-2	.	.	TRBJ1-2	CASSLDRTNYGYTF	TGTGCCAGCAGCTTGGACAGAACTAACTATGGCTACACCTTC
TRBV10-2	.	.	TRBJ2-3	CASTLPAADTQYF	TGCGCCAGCACCCTACCAGCGGCGGATACGCAGTATTTT
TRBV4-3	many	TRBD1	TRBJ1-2	CASSPSRGLNYGYTF	TGCGCCAGCAGCCCCTCAAGGGGGCTTAACTATGGCTACACCTTC
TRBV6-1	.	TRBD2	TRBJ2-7	CASGETGGLAVYF	TGTGCCAGCGGTGAGACAGGGGGACTAGCGGTCTACTTC
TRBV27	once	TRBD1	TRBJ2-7	CASGLTIGTGAYEQYF	TGTGCCAGCGGACTGACAATCGGGACAGGGGCCTACGAGCAGTACTTC
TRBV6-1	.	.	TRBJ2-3	CASSEGAGADTQYF	TGTGCCAGCAGTGAAGGGGCAGGGGCAGATACGCAGTATTTT
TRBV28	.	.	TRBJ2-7	CASSASGWSGEHSYEQYF	TGTGCCAGCAGTGCCTCGGGGTGGTCGGGAGAACACTCCTACGAGCAGTACTTC
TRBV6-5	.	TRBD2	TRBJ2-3	CASKTPGLGTDTQYF	TGTGCCAGCAAGACACCGGGACTAGGAACAGATACGCAGTATTTT
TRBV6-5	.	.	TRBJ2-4	CASSPDRAKNIQYF	TGTGCCAGCAGCCCCGACAGAGCCAAAAACATTCAGTACTTC
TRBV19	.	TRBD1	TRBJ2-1	CASSIERGQGAKYNEQFF	TGTGCCAGTAGTATAGAAAGGGGACAGGGGGCGAAGTACAATGAGCAGTTCTTC
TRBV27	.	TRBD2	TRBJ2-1	CASSRPGSGMWNEQFF	TGTGCCAGCAGCCGTCCAGGCAGCGGGATGTGGAATGAGCAGTTCTTC
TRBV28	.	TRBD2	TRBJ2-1	CASSPTSGYNEQFF	TGTGCCAGCAGCCCGACTAGCGGTTACAATGAGCAGTTCTTC
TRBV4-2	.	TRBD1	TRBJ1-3	CASSQEDRGGNTIYF	TGTGCCAGCAGCCAGGAAGACAGGGGTGGAAACACCATATATTTT
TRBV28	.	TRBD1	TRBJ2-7	CASRTYRGSYEQYF	TGTGCCAGCAGGACATACAGGGGCTCCTACGAGCAGTACTTC
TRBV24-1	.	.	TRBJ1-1	CATSDSRRGYTEAFF	TGTGCCACCAGTGATTCACGGCGGGGTTACACTGAAGCTTTCTTT
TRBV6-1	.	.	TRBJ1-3	CASSDGQTTGNTIYF	TGTGCCAGCAGTGACGGACAGACAACTGGAAACACCATATATTTT
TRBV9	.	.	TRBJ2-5	CASSVGGGREETQYF	TGTGCCAGCAGCGTAGGGGGGGGCAGAGAAGAGACCCAGTACTTC
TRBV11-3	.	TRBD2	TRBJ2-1	CASSSSGTSVNEQFF	TGTGCCAGCAGCTCCTCCGGGACTAGCGTAAATGAGCAGTTCTTC
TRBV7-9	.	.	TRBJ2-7	CASSFEYEQYF	TGTGCCAGCAGCTTTGAGTACGAGCAGTACTTC
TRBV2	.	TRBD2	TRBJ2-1	CASRRTSASDEQFF	TGTGCCAGCAGGCGGACTAGCGCGAGCGATGAGCAGTTCTTC
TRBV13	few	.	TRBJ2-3	CASRGSVGDTQYF	TGTGCCAGCAGGGGTTCCGTCGGGGATACGCAGTATTTT
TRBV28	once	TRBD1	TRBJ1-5	CASRDRGYQPQHF	TGTGCCAGCCGGGACAGGGGATATCAGCCCCAGCATTTT
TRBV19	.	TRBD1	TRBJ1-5	CASSIVGGQGRVIQPQHF	TGTGCCAGTAGTATAGTGGGGGGACAGGGTAGGGTCATCCAGCCCCAGCATTTT
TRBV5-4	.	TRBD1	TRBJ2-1	CASRSSANRDRGSNEQFF	TGTGCCAGCAGATCCAGCGCAAACCGGGACAGGGGTTCCAATGAGCAGTTCTTC
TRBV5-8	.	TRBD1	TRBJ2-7	CASSLSGTGGYSSYEQYF	TGTGCCAGCAGCTTATCAGGGACAGGGGGCTATAGTTCCTACGAGCAGTACTTC